Each of the 20 T cell receptor beta chains below was sequenced from the same sample in a study of blood T cell repertoires in COVID-19. TCRdb keeps only in-frame clones here, not all; method: immunoSEQ multiplex PCR. The sample contains about 99,000 clones, approximately 84% of which appear only once. Sequencing was carried out using peripheral blood. All receptors derive from a man aged 55 to 70 with acute or convalescent COVID-19.

The chain recombines TRBV3-1 (or the pseudogene TRBV3-2) with TRBJ1-5; D is ambiguous. Trimming took off 0 bases at V and 2 bases at J, with 8 bases between the two ends. The CDR3 length is 15 residues. Germline assignment: CDR1 LGHDT and CDR2 YNNKEL (reference sequence). The CDR3 nucleotides read TGTGCCAGCAGCCAAGATGACGGAGGCAATCAGCCCCAGCATTTT. Its translation: CASSQDDGGNQPQHF.

This sequence joins TRBV5-1 and TRBJ1-1; 8 bases agree with TRBD1. CDR1 is SGHRS and CDR2 is YFSETQ in the germline V gene. CDR3 length: 14 amino acids. Germline trimming cut 7 bases from V and 4 bases from J; bases unmatched to any gene: 9. The CDR3 DNA follows: TGCGCCAGCTCATTGACAGGGGCAATCACTGAAGCTTTCTTT. Residues: CASSLTGAITEAFF.

The chain joins TRBV11-2 to TRBJ2-1, with 8 bases fitting TRBD2. CDR1 is SGHAT, CDR2 FQNNGV, per germline. The CDR3 spans 14 residues. J lost 9 bases, V lost 10 bases, and 14 bases had no gene match. The CDR3 sequence: CATQSSGNYGEQFF. The DNA of the CDR3 is TGTGCCACTCAGAGTAGCGGGAATTACGGTGAGCAGTTCTTC.

V is TRBV28 and J is TRBJ2-2, with D perhaps matching TRBD1 (5 bases). V was trimmed by 4 bases and J by 3 bases, leaving 6 bases between them. CDR1 is MDHEN, CDR2 SYDVKM, per germline. This CDR3 has 13 amino acids. The CDR3 DNA follows: TGTGCCAGCAGTTCACAGGACACCGGGGAGCTGTTTTTT. Its translation is CASSSQDTGELFF.

This chain joins TRBV5-1 and TRBJ2-5, with D tentatively TRBD1 (6 bases). CDR3 length: 15 amino acids. V gave up 5 bases and J gave up 0 bases, with 14 bases separating them. Germline values: CDR1 SGHRS, CDR2 YFSETQ. The CDR3 coding sequence is TGCGCCAGCAGTCGTGTTCAGGGGAACCAAGAGACCCAGTACTTC. It translates to CASSRVQGNQETQYF.

The chain joins TRBV3-1 (or the pseudogene TRBV3-2) to TRBJ2-5; D is possibly TRBD2 (6 bases). The germline gives CDR1 LGHDT, CDR2 YNNKEL (reference sequence). Trimming pared 1 base from V and 7 bases from J, leaving 7 bases between. There are 12 residues in the CDR3. The DNA for the CDR3 is TGTGCCAGCAGCCAAGCGGGAGCGACCCAGTACTTC. This translates into CASSQAGATQYF.

The table lists this clone with a count of one. The rearrangement links TRBV28 to TRBJ2-1, with TRBD2 matching 9 bases. CDR1 and CDR2 from the germline V gene are MDHEN and SYDVKM. Trimming removed 5 bases from V and 5 bases from J; junction bases left unmatched: 7. The CDR3 totals 15 residues. CDR3 sequence reads: CASSPLAGANNEQFF. The CDR3 nucleotides are TGTGCCAGCAGTCCCTTAGCGGGAGCCAACAATGAGCAGTTCTTC.

This rearrangement joins TRBV5-6 to TRBJ2-7, with D perhaps TRBD1 (6 bases). The germline V and J ends were trimmed by 2 bases and 6 bases, with 15 bases remaining between them. From germline, CDR1 is SGHDT and CDR2 YYEEEE. CDR3 size: 14 residues. The CDR3 is CASSFTSDSLEQYV. The CDR3 bases are TGTGCCAGCAGCTTTACATCGGACAGCCTCGAGCAGTACGTC.

The chain is built from TRBV5-4 and TRBJ2-3; 7 bases are a match to TRBD2. CDR1 and CDR2 from the germline V gene are SGHNT and YYREEE (reference sequence). The junction had 11 bases not matched to a gene; V was cut back by 6 bases and J by 4 bases. The CDR3 contains 15 residues. The CDR3 here is CASIPAGGRSDTQYF. In DNA, the CDR3 is TGTGCCAGCATCCCGGCGGGCGGGAGATCAGATACGCAGTATTTT.

V usage is TRBV9 and J usage is TRBJ1-1, with TRBD1 matching over 8 bases. The CDR3 loop spans 17 amino acids. Germline values: CDR1 SGDLS, CDR2 YYNGEE. Losses at the gene ends were 3 bases for V and 0 bases for J; bases not matched to a gene: 10. The CDR3 region is CASSADRAILMNTEAFF. CDR3 in DNA: TGTGCCAGCAGCGCGGACAGGGCGATCCTAATGAACACTGAAGCTTTCTTT.

The CDR3 sequence: CASSIFLAGGNEQFF. CDR3 coding DNA: TGTGCCAGTAGTATATTTCTAGCGGGAGGCAATGAGCAGTTCTTC. The chain couples TRBV19 to TRBJ2-1; 11 positions agree with TRBD2. This CDR3 is 15 amino acids long. Trimming cost V 2 bases and J 6 bases; bases outside gene matches: 3. Germline CDR1 and CDR2: LNHDA and SQIVND (reference sequence).

The rearrangement joins TRBV6-4 to TRBJ2-2, with D unclear. Germline assignment: CDR1 MRHNA and CDR2 SNTAGT. This CDR3 has 13 residues. V was shortened by 6 bases and J by 4 bases, with 9 bases between the two germline ends. This CDR3 reads CASSGVGTGELFF. For the CDR3, the DNA is TGTGCCAGCAGCGGAGTGGGCACCGGGGAGCTGTTTTTT.

V and J are TRBV5-6 and TRBJ2-3; TRBD1 agrees at 10 bases. The trim removed 3 bases at V and 7 bases at J, leaving 5 bases unmatched. Germline V lookup: CDR1 SGHDT, CDR2 YYEEEE. The CDR3 sequence is 14 residues long. Here the CDR3 DNA reads TGTGCCAGCAGCTCCGGACAGGGGGGGAATACGCAGTATTTT. Translated: CASSSGQGGNTQYF.

V gene TRBV4-2 combines with J gene TRBJ1-6, with D hard to call. Germline loops: CDR1 LGHNA, CDR2 YNFKEQ. V dropped 0 bases and J dropped 11 bases, with 11 bases sitting between them. The CDR3 has 14 residues. DNA of the CDR3: TGTGCCAGCAGCCAAGAACTGGACGGGACACCCCTCCACTTT. Its protein is CASSQELDGTPLHF.

The table lists this clone with a count of one. This chain joins TRBV29-1 and TRBJ2-1; TRBD1 matches 8 bases. There are 13 residues in the CDR3. V was clipped by 4 bases and J by 7 bases; unmatched bases: 6. Germline CDR1 and CDR2: SQVTM and ANQGSEA. The CDR3 nucleotides are TGCAGCGTTGGACGGGGACAGGCAAATGAGCAGTTCTTC. Translation gives CSVGRGQANEQFF.

V and J are TRBV4-3 and TRBJ2-1; 12 bases are shared with TRBD2. Trimming removed 1 base from V and 6 bases from J; junction bases left unmatched: 1. Germline values: CDR1 LGHNA, CDR2 YSLEER. This CDR3 has 15 amino acids. The CDR3 loop reads CASSQGLAGANEQFF. The CDR3 DNA sequence: TGCGCCAGCAGCCAAGGACTAGCGGGGGCCAATGAGCAGTTCTTC.

This clone occurred once. The V call is TRBV4-1, the J call TRBJ1-2; maybe TRBD1 (5 bases). The V and J ends lost 4 bases and 4 bases respectively, with 19 bases between them. The CDR3 spans 16 residues. CDR1 is MGHRA, CDR2 YSYEKL, per germline. CDR3 amino acids: CASSPNNARGGYGYTF. The CDR3 nucleotides read TGCGCCAGCAGCCCCAATAACGCGCGGGGGGGCTATGGCTACACCTTC.

This clone was counted a few times. The chain is built from TRBV19 and TRBJ1-4, with 7 bases lining up with TRBD1. The CDR3 loop spans 14 amino acids. Unmatched junction bases numbered 7, after V lost 6 bases and J lost 6 bases. In germline, CDR1 is LNHDA, CDR2 SQIVND (reference sequence). The CDR3 DNA reads TGTGCCAGTAGCAGTACAGGGACAGATGAAAAACTGTTTTTT. Encoded protein: CASSSTGTDEKLFF.

The rearrangement joins TRBV29-1 to TRBJ2-1; no definite D call. The CDR3 is 12 residues long. V lost 4 bases and J 3 bases, leaving 7 bases between the germline ends. Germline V CDR1 and CDR2: SQVTM, ANQGSEA. The CDR3 here is CSVGESYNEQFF. The CDR3 DNA is TGCAGCGTTGGCGAGAGCTACAATGAGCAGTTCTTC.

Remarks on this clone: Other nucleotide sequences from this sample produce the same CDR3. V is TRBV6-2 or TRBV6-3 and J is TRBJ2-7; D may be TRBD1 (5 bases). The CDR3 covers 13 residues. Germline V CDR1 and CDR2: MNHEY, SVGEGT. Trimming removed 2 bases from V and 0 bases from J, with 5 bases in between. The CDR3 DNA reads TGTGCCAGCAGTTACGACAGCTCCTACGAGCAGTACGTC. Amino acids: CASSYDSSYEQYV.